Listed below are T cell receptor beta chains from one sample, sequenced in a study of T cell responses to AZD1222 COVID-19 vaccine. The data were produced by immunoSEQ multiplex PCR, yet TCRdb's version contains in-frame clones alone and is incomplete. The sample contains about 93,000 clones, about 86% of which appear only once. The sample here was peripheral blood, taken on day 0 of AZD1222 vaccination. The receptor source for this set is an adult in good health. CDR3s leave out the opening cysteine and the closing phenylalanine or tryptophan.

>TRBV28|TRBJ1-1|12
ASPPSGGGTEAF
>TRBV6-5|TRBJ1-3|13
ASSPDRASGNTIY
>TRBV7-2|TRBJ1-1|12
ASSLLPGGTEAF
>TRBV11-1|TRBJ2-3|13
ASSLGPGGTDTQY
>TRBV6-6|TRBJ2-7|13
ASSGLGTVSYEQY
>TRBV15|TRBJ2-7|12
ATSRDGRSYEQY
>TRBV5-6|TRBJ1-1|13
ASSLVGGGGTEAF
>TRBV5-1|TRBJ1-1|12
ASRTQGMNTEAF
>TRBV11-1|TRBJ2-5|14
ASSPRTTAGRETQY
>TRBV19|TRBJ1-6|14
ASTSGGRSYNSPLH
>TRBV7-9|TRBJ1-2|12
ASSHRVDVYGYT
>TRBV2|TRBJ1-1|12
ASSETGAKDEAF
>TRBV5-6|TRBJ2-1|15
ASSLVFGGGPGNEQF
>TRBV28|TRBJ1-1|12
ASSLGQATTEAF
>TRBV3-1/TRBV3-2|TRBJ2-3|14
ASSQELPGGTDTQY
>TRBV5-1|TRBJ2-1|14
ASSLGGSRSYNEQF
>TRBV3-1/TRBV3-2|TRBJ2-2|14
ASSQATGAGTGELF
>TRBV29-1|TRBJ2-2|11
SAQKGNTGELF
>TRBV4-2|TRBJ2-3|15
ASSQGPGESRTDTQY
>TRBV27|TRBJ2-5|12
ASSFLATQETQY
>TRBV20-1|TRBJ1-4|9
SARFNEKLF
>TRBV12-5|TRBJ2-2|15
ASIGSSSGTNTGELF
>TRBV19|TRBJ1-1|11
ASRDKMNTEAF
>TRBV2|TRBJ1-1|13
ASSRDGRAGTEAF
>TRBV7-2|TRBJ1-2|11
ASSFDREYGYT
>TRBV7-9|TRBJ1-1|13
ASSFDGLVNTEAF
>TRBV2|TRBJ1-5|10
ASTVGTQPQH
>TRBV18|TRBJ2-2|12
ASSPTRGLGELF
>TRBV7-2|TRBJ2-2|13
ASSSKTGLTGELF
>TRBV7-2|TRBJ1-2|13
ASSPQLPANYGYT
>TRBV5-4|TRBJ2-3|15
ASSLVPGEVNTDTQY
>TRBV6-5|TRBJ1-5|12
ASSYDRSNQPQH
>TRBV5-6|TRBJ1-2|11
ASSVGGSYGYT
>TRBV19|TRBJ2-5|14
ASSSGLAGGQETQY
>TRBV3-1/TRBV3-2|TRBJ2-3|13
ASSQTSGSTDTQY
>TRBV10-1|TRBJ2-2|10
ASSLGTGELF
>TRBV18|TRBJ1-2|16
ASSPLGASGQTSYGYT
>TRBV5-4|TRBJ1-1|12
ASSSKGSVVEAF
>TRBV3-1/TRBV3-2|TRBJ2-5|14
ASSLIAGAIQETQY
>TRBV19|TRBJ2-3|14
ASSGRALRGTDTQY
>TRBV5-6|TRBJ1-2|13
ASRDYRQNFYGYT
>TRBV24-1|TRBJ2-1|14
ATSDDTSGGAYGQF
>TRBV6-1|TRBJ1-2|11
ASSETINYGYT
>TRBV6-2/TRBV6-3|TRBJ2-7|14
ASSYSWLAGPYEQY